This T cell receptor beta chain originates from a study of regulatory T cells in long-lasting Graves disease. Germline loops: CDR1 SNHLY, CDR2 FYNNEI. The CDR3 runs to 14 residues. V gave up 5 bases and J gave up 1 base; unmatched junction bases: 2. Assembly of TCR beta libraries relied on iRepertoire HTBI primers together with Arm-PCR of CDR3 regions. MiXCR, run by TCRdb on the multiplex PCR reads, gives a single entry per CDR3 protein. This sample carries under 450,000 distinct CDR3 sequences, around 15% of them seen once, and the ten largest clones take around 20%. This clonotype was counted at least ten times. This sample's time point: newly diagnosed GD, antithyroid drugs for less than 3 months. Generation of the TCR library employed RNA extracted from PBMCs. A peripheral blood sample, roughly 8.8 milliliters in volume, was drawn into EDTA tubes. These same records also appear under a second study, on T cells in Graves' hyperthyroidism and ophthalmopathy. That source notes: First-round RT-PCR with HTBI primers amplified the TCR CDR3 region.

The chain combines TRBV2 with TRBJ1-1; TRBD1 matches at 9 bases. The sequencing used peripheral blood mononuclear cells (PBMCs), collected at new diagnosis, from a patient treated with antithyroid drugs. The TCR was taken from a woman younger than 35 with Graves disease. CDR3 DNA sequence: TGTGCCAGCAGTATGACAGGGGGGAACACTGAAGCTTTCTTT. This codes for CASSMTGGNTEAFF.